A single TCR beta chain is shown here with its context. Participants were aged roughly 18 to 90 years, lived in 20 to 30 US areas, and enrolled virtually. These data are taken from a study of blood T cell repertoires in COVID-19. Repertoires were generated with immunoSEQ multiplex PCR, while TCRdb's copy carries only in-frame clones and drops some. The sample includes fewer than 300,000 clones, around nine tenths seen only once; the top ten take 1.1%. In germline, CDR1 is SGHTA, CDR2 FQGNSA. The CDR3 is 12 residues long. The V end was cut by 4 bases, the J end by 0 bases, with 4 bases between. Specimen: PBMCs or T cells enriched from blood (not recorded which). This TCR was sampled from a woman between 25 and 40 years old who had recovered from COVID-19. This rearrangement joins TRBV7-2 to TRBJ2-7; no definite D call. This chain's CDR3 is CASSSLSYEQYF. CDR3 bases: TGTGCCAGCAGCTCCCTCTCCTACGAGCAGTACTTC.